These 24 T cell receptor beta chains were all obtained from the same sample, sequenced in a study of blood T cell repertoires in COVID-19. Clones were sequenced by immunoSEQ multiplex PCR, and TCRdb holds only the in-frame ones, with some missing. The sample lists 400,000 to 450,000 clones, 70% to 90% occurring once. The sequencing sample was made of peripheral blood. These receptors were taken from a man younger than 35 with COVID-19, enrolled during active disease.

The rearrangement joins TRBV2 to TRBJ2-2; 7 positions agree with TRBD1. The CDR3 is 14 amino acids. Germline loops: CDR1 SNHLY, CDR2 FYNNEI. Losses at the gene ends were 6 bases for V and 3 bases for J; bases not matched to a gene: 4. CDR3 DNA: TGTGCCAGCAGGTCCCAGGGGGACACCGGGGAGCTGTTTTTT. Amino acid sequence: CASRSQGDTGELFF.

The V call is TRBV10-3, the J call TRBJ1-5; D is perhaps TRBD1 (6 bases). The CDR3 runs to 15 residues. The germline V gene has CDR1 ENHRY and CDR2 SYGVKD. The V gene lost 6 bases and the J gene lost 5 bases, with 17 bases spanning the gap. The CDR3 nucleotides are TGTGCCATCAGCTACAGGGTGGGTTCTGATCAGCCCCAGCATTTT. Translation: CAISYRVGSDQPQHF.

The chain carries TRBV7-8 and TRBJ2-5; 9 positions match TRBD2. The V segment lost 1 base and the J segment 4 bases; nucleotides outside the gene matches: 7. CDR3 length: 16 amino acids. Looked up from germline, CDR1 is SGHVS and CDR2 is FQNEAQ. CDR3 nucleotide sequence: TGTGCCAGCAGCTTAGAGGTGCGGGGGGGCTTAGAGACCCAGTACTTC. Its translation is CASSLEVRGGLETQYF.

The chain carries TRBV4-2 and TRBJ2-1, with a tentative D call TRBD2 (5 bases). This CDR3 region has 15 residues. The V and J ends lost 1 base and 8 bases respectively, with 15 bases between them. The germline gives CDR1 LGHNA, CDR2 YNFKEQ. In DNA form, the CDR3 reads TGTGCCAGCAGCCAAGGGCGTGGGAGCGTCGATGAGCAGTTCTTC. It encodes CASSQGRGSVDEQFF.

This chain connects TRBV5-6 to TRBJ2-7; D might be TRBD1 (5 bases). The CDR3 has 15 residues. Trimming shortened V by 5 bases and J by 4 bases, and 19 bases separated the two germline ends. CDR1 SGHDT and CDR2 YYEEEE come from the germline V gene. The DNA of the CDR3 is TGTGCCAGCAGTCTTGGGCCAGGGTACTTGTACGAGCAGTACTTC. It is translated as CASSLGPGYLYEQYF. The complete variable domain, with remaining parts taken from reference TRBV5-6 and TRBJ2-7, reads DAGVTQSPTHLIKTRGQQVTLRCSPKSGHDTVSWYQQALGQGPQFIFQYYEEEERQRGNFPDRFSGHQFPNYSSELNVNALLLGDSALYLCASSLGPGYLYEQYFGPGTRLTVT.

The chain is built from TRBV19 and TRBJ1-2, with D uncertain. This CDR3 is 12 amino acids long. Germline V gives CDR1 LNHDA, CDR2 SQIVND (reference sequence). With 5 bases removed from V and 2 bases from J, the gap between germline ends came to 6 bases. In DNA, the CDR3 is TGTGCCAGTAGTGAACGGAACTATGGCTACACCTTC. Translated, it gives CASSERNYGYTF.

The V call is TRBV19, the J call TRBJ1-2, with a tentative D call TRBD1 (5 bases). V lost 0 bases and J lost 8, with 10 bases in between. The germline V gene has CDR1 LNHDA and CDR2 SQIVND (reference sequence). CDR3 size: 13 residues. CDR3 sequence: CASSIDRRGGYTF. For the CDR3, the DNA is TGTGCCAGTAGTATAGATCGGCGGGGCGGCTACACCTTC.

The genes are TRBV7-9 and TRBJ2-7, with a possible D match to TRBD1 (5 bases). Germline V gene lookup returns CDR1 SEHNR and CDR2 FQNEAQ (reference sequence). CDR3 size: 16 residues. Trimming took 2 bases from V and 0 from J, leaving 14 bases between them. Here the CDR3 DNA reads TGTGCCAGCAGCTTAAGGGGCGGAGTCAGCTCCTACGAGCAGTACTTC. Translation gives CASSLRGGVSSYEQYF. Full variable domain (rest looked up from reference TRBV7-9 and TRBJ2-7): DTGVSQNPRHKITKRGQNVTFRCDPISEHNRLYWYRQTLGQGPEFLTYFQNEAQLEKSRLLSDRFSAERPKGSFSTLEIQRTEQGDSAMYLCASSLRGGVSSYEQYFGPGTRLTVT.

J is TRBJ1-5 and V is TRBV5-6, with D possibly TRBD1 on 5 matching bases. Looked up from germline, CDR1 is SGHDT and CDR2 is YYEEEE. The CDR3 length is 13 residues. Trimming removed 2 bases at V and 5 bases at J, with 8 bases between. The CDR3 DNA reads as TGTGCCAGCAGCTTAGGGGCCGATCAGCCCCAGCATTTT. Translating gives CASSLGADQPQHF.

V is TRBV9 and J is TRBJ1-1, with D maybe TRBD1 (5 bases). Germline CDR1 SGDLS, CDR2 YYNGEE. V lost 6 bases, J lost 0 bases, and 18 bases lay in between. The CDR3 runs 16 residues. The DNA for the CDR3 is TGTGCCAGCACCCCCGCGGGGGGGGTCGTGAACACTGAAGCTTTCTTT. Protein product: CASTPAGGVVNTEAFF.

The chain links TRBV4-1 to TRBJ2-2, with D perhaps matching TRBD2 (6 bases). Germline assignment: CDR1 MGHRA and CDR2 YSYEKL. Trimming removed 1 base at V and 1 base at J, with 16 bases between. The CDR3 covers 18 residues. Here the CDR3 DNA reads TGCGCCAGCAGCCAAGTAGTCGGCGGACTACTGAACACCGGGGAGCTGTTTTTT. Translation gives CASSQVVGGLLNTGELFF.

This clone was seen a handful of times. The rearrangement uses TRBV14 and TRBJ1-6, with TRBD1 matching over 11 bases. There are 15 residues in the CDR3. V dropped 1 base and J dropped 9; count of bases not matched to a gene: 2. Per the germline V gene, CDR1 is SGHDN and CDR2 is FVKESK. Written as DNA, the CDR3 is TGTGCCAGCAGCCAAGTAGGGACAGGGGGTTCACCCCTCCACTTT. Protein: CASSQVGTGGSPLHF.

The V call is TRBV3-1 (or the pseudogene TRBV3-2), the J call TRBJ2-7; 8 positions match TRBD1. This CDR3 is 14 amino acids long. V lost 4 bases to trimming and J lost 2 bases; unmatched junction nucleotides: 4. Germline CDR1 is LGHDT and CDR2 is YNNKEL (reference sequence). The CDR3 loop reads CASSLDRGPYEQYF. In DNA, the CDR3 is TGTGCCAGCAGCCTAGACAGGGGCCCCTACGAGCAGTACTTC.

This clone was detected once. This chain connects TRBV24-1 to TRBJ2-3; a weak D match, TRBD2 (8 bases). CDR3 length: 14 amino acids. Trimming took off 12 bases at V and 4 bases at J, with 19 bases between the two ends. CDR1 and CDR2 (germline): KGHDR, SFDVKD. The CDR3 bases are TGTGCCCACGGGAGGGGGCCAGGCCCAGATACGCAGTATTTT. Translation gives CAHGRGPGPDTQYF.

The chain is built from TRBV24-1 and TRBJ1-3; tentatively, D is TRBD1 (6 bases). Trimming stripped 3 bases from V and 3 bases from J, with 11 bases between. CDR1 is KGHDR and CDR2 is SFDVKD in the germline V gene. The CDR3 spans 15 residues. This chain's CDR3 is CATSDKGVGGNTIYF. The CDR3 DNA sequence: TGTGCCACCAGTGATAAGGGGGTAGGTGGAAACACCATATATTTT.

The chain is built from TRBV13 and TRBJ2-1; D gene ambiguous. CDR1 and CDR2 from the germline V gene are PRHDT and FYEKMQ (reference sequence). This CDR3 has 12 residues. The V and J ends lost 5 bases and 6 bases respectively, with 8 bases between them. The CDR3 bases are TGTGCCAGCAGCCGAGGAAGCAATGAGCAGTTCTTC. Translated: CASSRGSNEQFF.

The chain uses TRBV19 and TRBJ1-1, with a possible D match to TRBD1 (6 bases). The CDR3 runs 16 residues. Germline values: CDR1 LNHDA, CDR2 SQIVND (reference sequence). V was shortened by 3 bases and J by 1 base, with 15 bases between the two germline ends. The CDR3 is CASSMSSWGPNTEAFF. The DNA of the CDR3 is TGTGCCAGTAGTATGTCGTCCTGGGGGCCGAACACTGAAGCTTTCTTT.

This chain links TRBV4-2 with TRBJ2-7; 16 bases agree with TRBD2. Germline CDR1 is LGHNA and CDR2 is YNFKEQ. Unmatched junction bases numbered 10, after V lost 6 bases and J lost 5 bases. The CDR3 extends over 17 amino acids. CDR3 protein: CASSRGLAGGPRNEQYF. In DNA form, the CDR3 reads TGTGCCAGCAGTCGGGGACTAGCGGGGGGGCCTCGGAACGAGCAGTACTTC.

J is TRBJ2-7 and V is TRBV6-5, with 7 bases fitting TRBD1. Trimming at V came to 6 bases and at J to 2 bases, leaving 10 bases not matched to a gene. Germline-derived CDR1 and CDR2 are MNHEY and SVGAGI. The CDR3 is made up of 15 amino acids. This chain's CDR3 is CASRVDRAPTYEQYF. For the CDR3, the DNA is TGTGCCAGCAGAGTTGACAGGGCTCCTACCTACGAGCAGTACTTC.

V gene TRBV7-9 combines with J gene TRBJ1-1; the match to TRBD1 covers 9 bases. The ends lost 7 bases at V and 2 bases at J; junction bases unmatched: 11. CDR1 SEHNR and CDR2 FQNEAQ come from the germline V gene (reference sequence). The CDR3 has 16 residues. CDR3 DNA sequence: TGTGCCAGCACCTATATAGGGGGACAGGGCAACACTGAAGCTTTCTTT. This translates into CASTYIGGQGNTEAFF.

The rearrangement links TRBV19 to TRBJ2-3; 8 bases line up with TRBD2. The CDR3 is made up of 15 amino acids. Per the germline V gene, CDR1 is LNHDA and CDR2 is SQIVND (reference sequence). J lost 4 bases, V lost 5 bases, and 8 bases had no gene match. The CDR3 DNA follows: TGTGCCAGTAGTTGGAGCGGGGGCCGGGCAGATACGCAGTATTTT. It yields the protein CASSWSGGRADTQYF.

This chain connects TRBV2 to TRBJ1-1; D uncertain. The V gene's germline CDR1 is SNHLY and CDR2 FYNNEI. Trimming cost V 6 bases and J 11 bases, with 19 bases left between them. This CDR3 has 13 amino acids. This CDR3 is CASSENNQRWAFF. The CDR3 coding sequence is TGTGCCAGCAGCGAAAATAATCAGCGGTGGGCTTTCTTT.

The genes are TRBV5-1 and TRBJ2-7; 8 nucleotides line up with TRBD1. The CDR3 covers 18 residues. CDR1 is SGHRS and CDR2 is YFSETQ in the germline V gene. The V and J ends lost 4 bases and 3 bases, in that order; junction bases with no gene match: 18. In nucleotides, the CDR3 is TGCGCCAGCAGCCCCCGGGGCAGGGGGCTTCCCTTTTACTACGAGCAGTACTTC. Its translation: CASSPRGRGLPFYYEQYF.

V is TRBV30 and J is TRBJ2-3, with 8 bases aligning to TRBD2. V lost 0 bases and J lost 0; bases outside the gene matches: 11. Germline CDR1 is GTSNPN and CDR2 is SVGIG (reference sequence). This CDR3 comprises 18 residues. The CDR3 here is CAWSVGLAGPLSTDTQYF. In DNA form, the CDR3 reads TGTGCCTGGAGTGTGGGTCTAGCGGGCCCCCTAAGCACAGATACGCAGTATTTT.